The clone carrying this TCR beta chain was seen at least ten times. As yet, its antigen is unknown. Amplified material comprised TCR beta CDR3 regions derived from RNA transcripts. RT-PCR with HTBI primers came first, then second-round multiplex PCR. TCRdb re-called the multiplex PCR reads through MiXCR, storing one row per CDR3 protein. Of 400,000 or so distinct CDR3 sequences detected, 17% appear once; the ten largest clones hold 2.4%. Among the exclusions were patients with other autoimmune diseases, uncontrolled infections, pregnancy or lactation. This sample is part of a study of Graves' ophthalmopathy and Graves' hyperthyroidism. Study outcomes and limitations: Ophthalmopathy progression was predicted with 65% to 71% sensitivity and approximately 72% specificity. A model of 13 signatures distinguished ophthalmopathy from stable hyperthyroidism at approximately 90% sensitivity and nearly 83% specificity.

V dropped 7 bases and J dropped 2; count of bases not matched to a gene: 10. CDR3 size: 16 residues. The TCR was taken from an adult woman with stable Graves' hyperthyroidism. Sequencing was carried out using peripheral blood. The chain carries TRBV12-3 or TRBV12-4 and TRBJ1-2; 10 bases are a match to TRBD1. The CDR3 sequence is CASKVLPGQGNYGYTF. The CDR3 DNA reads TGTGCCAGCAAGGTTCTCCCGGGACAGGGGAACTATGGCTACACCTTC.